This T cell receptor (beta chain) emerged from a study of shared clonotypes between healthy human individuals (dated by TCRdb to 2018 to 2020). Study-wide context: The cohort included a few men and two women between 18 and 49 years of age. Per donor, three plates each were used for CD4 naive and CD4 memory, two for CD8 naive, and one for CD8 memory. The study deeply sequenced blood TCR repertoires of five healthy adults to estimate repertoire size and the extent of clonotype sharing between individuals. To increase sequencing depth and limit assay-specific biases, different laboratories used diverse techniques to prepare libraries and sequence TCR repertoires. Each donor's leukapheresis produced roughly between roughly 0.94 and 9.5 billion PBMCs.

Overall study outcomes, separate from this receptor: Incomplete sequencing was indicated by rarefaction of sorted-subset datasets, despite the large sequencing depth. Compared with non-shared clonotypes, the clonotypes found in all four sorted-subset donors had higher generation probabilities. The genetic and exposure-history diversity represented was limited by the small number of donors. Sampling was restricted to blood, and TCR repertoires in tissues likely differ from the TCR repertoires found in blood. Based on pairwise subsampling, the degree of clonotype sharing among donors was expected to be affected by sequencing depth. About 5% of naive CD4, 3.5% of naive CD8, approximately 2.2% of memory CD4, and about 0.4% of memory CD8 clonotypes were shared across several donors. Naive subsets generally had larger estimated clonotype richness than memory subsets.

The donors were healthy, HIV-negative adults with no recently reported acute infections or vaccinations. Every donor was a Caucasian adult residing in Nashville, Tennessee, USA. CD4+ T cells were enriched by magnetic negative selection; naive cells were then positively selected on CD45RA, and the negative fraction formed the memory subset. After blood collection by leukapheresis, PBMCs were isolated using Ficoll-Histopaque density gradient centrifugation and then cryopreserved in the vapor phase of liquid nitrogen. Purity and quantity of every magnetically sorted T cell population were checked by analytical flow cytometry. Genomic DNA was isolated from every sorted fraction and measured by UV absorbance on a Nanodrop 2000c. TCR CDR3 regions were amplified from genomic DNA by multiplex PCR using the deep immunoSEQ assay. Genomic DNA extracted from each cell subset was distributed evenly over all wells of several immunoSEQ 96-well plates, and each plate served as one replicate. For sorted subsets, each replicate PCR was loaded with approximately 200 ng genomic DNA, equivalent to some 31,000 T cell genomes. Purified libraries were quantified with a Qubit 3.0 fluorometer, sized on a Bioanalyzer 2100, and re-quantified with the KAPA Library Quantification kit. Each immunoSEQ 96-well plate was sequenced on its own single-read 150-cycle Illumina NextSeq 550 flow cell. Per the authors' processing: The immunoSEQ output contained only junctional sequences without quality scores, so filtering could not match that applied to full-length reads. Sequences were annotated with PyIR, a Python wrapper for IgBLAST v1.9, using IMGT germline references to assign V/J genes and CDR3. Reads were removed for weak V/J assignments (E-value above 1e-6), missing CDR3, stop codons, out-of-frame junctions, or ambiguous translated residues. V3J clonotypes were defined as sequences sharing an identical inferred V gene, J gene, and CDR3 amino acid sequence. The percentage overlap between two repertoires was calculated by dividing the number of shared unique clonotypes by the size of the smaller repertoire. Three approaches were used to assess repertoire richness: RTK rarefaction, the Chao1 estimator, and Recon v2.1 estimates of unobserved clonotypes. For all TCRbeta clonotypes obtained by the gDNA method from several donors, generation probabilities were computed with OLGA. Held by TCRdb, this immuneACCESS table contains in-frame sequences only and omits some clones. Under half of the omission traces to an unresolved V gene where checked; the cause of the rest is unknown. V and J calls and clone size are copied from that table; D and trimming were computed from the DNA. This sample is represented by approximately 1,500,000 clones; 96% of them were singletons. The ten biggest clones cover approximately 1.2% of the sample.

The cysteine opens and the phenylalanine closes a CDR3 of 15 amino acids. Kept here is only the CDR3 DNA, which spans 45 bases and is read in frame from base 1. V and J lose 3 bases and 0 bases, and a span of 12 bases separates them. CDR1 and CDR2 are read off the germline V gene as KGHSH and LQKENI. This clone has only one observation. The clone's antigen remains unknown. No base quality information exists; no much larger clone differs at one position. The source of this sequence is a man under 40 in good health. The chain links TRBV18 with TRBJ2-7; there is no confident call for the D gene. The specimen was naive CD4+ T cells sorted from blood. What this sample's cell subset or site label stands for: CD45RA+ positively selected. The bases are TGTGCCAGCTCACCTGTCCCAGTGAGCTCCTACGAGCAGTACTTC. Its translation is CASSPVPVSSYEQYF.